This TCR beta chain was obtained from a study of graft-versus-host responses after intestinal transplantation. Findings and limits, study-wide: Allograft clonal ratios (graft-versus-host to host-versus-graft) were high in patients who had graft-donor T cell macrochimerism.

Trimming shortened V by 2 bases and J by 2 bases, and 11 bases separated the two germline ends. Germline V gives CDR1 MGHRA, CDR2 YSYEKL. The CDR3 covers 15 residues. TCRdb's copy holds only in-frame clones and misses some; the assay was immunoSEQ multiplex PCR. The sample contains about 24,000 clones, 80% to 90% of which appear only once. Concerning this clone: The antigen is unknown.

This sequence was found in a human patient who received an intestinal transplant, so some T cells may come from the graft donor. The sequencing here drew on PBMCs, taken approximately 450 days after intestinal transplant. This chain links TRBV4-1 with TRBJ2-3; D is unresolved. DNA for the CDR3: TGCGCCAGCAGCCAAAGTCCCCCACTCACAGATACGCAGTATTTT. The encoded protein is CASSQSPPLTDTQYF.